This T cell receptor beta chain was sequenced for a study of blood T cell repertoires in COVID-19. As for the study in general: Acute and convalescent COVID-19 specimens originated in the United States, Italy and Spain. From T cells, B-cell-depleted T cells, or PBMCs came the material, which was cDNA or gDNA.

This table comes from immunoSEQ multiplex PCR, and its TCRdb copy is limited to in-frame clones, with some not included. This repertoire shows a few hundred thousand clones, 88% found once; its top ten account for 5% to 6.5%. In germline, CDR1 is SGHDT, CDR2 YYEEEE. The trim removed 0 bases at V and 6 bases at J, leaving 4 bases unmatched. The CDR3 runs to 15 residues. This TCR was sampled from a woman aged 25 to 39 with COVID-19, enrolled during active disease. Specimen: peripheral blood. The genes are TRBV5-6 and TRBJ2-2; 8 bases align to TRBD2. The CDR3 nucleotides read TGTGCCAGCAGCTTGGGAGGACTAGCATCCGGGGAGCTGTTTTTT. Protein: CASSLGGLASGELFF.